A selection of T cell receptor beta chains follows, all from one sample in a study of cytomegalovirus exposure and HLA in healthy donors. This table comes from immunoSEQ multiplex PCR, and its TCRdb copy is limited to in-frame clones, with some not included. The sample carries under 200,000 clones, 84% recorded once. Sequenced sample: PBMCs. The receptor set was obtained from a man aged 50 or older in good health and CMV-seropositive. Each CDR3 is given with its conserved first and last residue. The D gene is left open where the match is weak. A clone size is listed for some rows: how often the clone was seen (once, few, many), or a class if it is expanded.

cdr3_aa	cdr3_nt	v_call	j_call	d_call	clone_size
CASSRDRGQETQYF	TGTGCCAGCTCCCGGGACAGGGGCCAAGAGACCCAGTACTTC	TRBV7-2	TRBJ2-5	TRBD1	few
CASSPRQGKVTDTQYF	TGTGCCAGCTCACCACGACAGGGTAAGGTGACAGATACGCAGTATTTT	TRBV18	TRBJ2-3	TRBD1	NA
CASSRTAKSSYNSPLHF	TGTGCCAGCTCCCGGACAGCTAAGAGCTCCTATAATTCACCCCTCCACTTT	TRBV18	TRBJ1-6	NA	NA
CASRERVYNEQFF	TGTGCCAGCAGGGAGCGCGTGTACAATGAGCAGTTCTTC	TRBV2	TRBJ2-1	NA	NA
CASSPASWEQYF	TGTGCCAGCAGCCCCGCGAGTTGGGAGCAGTACTTC	TRBV6-1	TRBJ2-7	NA	once
CASSALDRGRSEAFF	TGTGCCAGCTCAGCCCTCGACAGGGGGCGATCTGAAGCTTTCTTT	TRBV18	TRBJ1-1	TRBD1	NA
CASSMTGTSNQPQHF	TGTGCCAGTAGTATGACGGGAACCAGCAATCAGCCCCAGCATTTT	TRBV19	TRBJ1-5	NA	NA
CASTQLQGNLYGYTF	TGCGCCAGCACCCAATTACAGGGGAACTTATATGGCTACACCTTC	TRBV23-1	TRBJ1-2	TRBD1	NA
CASSRDMRVNTEAFF	TGTGCCAGCAGCCGGGACATGAGGGTGAACACTGAAGCTTTCTTT	TRBV5-6	TRBJ1-1	NA	NA
CASTDRDPYEGQYF	TGTGCCAGCACCGACAGGGACCCCTACGAGGGGCAGTACTTC	TRBV25-1	TRBJ2-7	TRBD1	NA
CASSPSQGMNTEAFF	TGTGCCAGCAGCCCCTCACAGGGAATGAACACTGAAGCTTTCTTT	TRBV6-5	TRBJ1-1	NA	NA
CASREGLAFATGELFF	TGTGCCAGCAGAGAAGGACTAGCTTTCGCCACCGGGGAGCTGTTTTTT	TRBV2	TRBJ2-2	TRBD2	NA
CASSLPGGMNTGELFF	TGTGCCAGCAGCTTACCGGGAGGAATGAACACCGGGGAGCTGTTTTTT	TRBV11-1	TRBJ2-2	TRBD2	NA
CASSPRSGEGEKLFF	TGCGCCAGCAGCCCGAGGTCCGGGGAGGGGGAAAAACTGTTTTTT	TRBV5-1	TRBJ1-4	NA	NA
CASSHDRAGGAEAFF	TGCGCCAGCAGCCACGACAGGGCCGGTGGGGCTGAAGCTTTCTTT	TRBV4-1	TRBJ1-1	TRBD1	NA
CASDSRAGGTDTQYF	TGTGCCAGCGATTCCCGAGCGGGGGGCACAGATACGCAGTATTTT	TRBV7-2	TRBJ2-3	TRBD2	NA
CASSDTLGGNQPQHF	TGTGCCAGCAGCGATACATTGGGAGGCAATCAGCCCCAGCATTTT	TRBV6-1	TRBJ1-5	NA	NA
CASSIGGQYNEQFF	TGTGCCAGTAGTATAGGGGGACAGTACAATGAGCAGTTCTTC	TRBV19	TRBJ2-1	TRBD1	NA
CASSPGLAGVDTQYF	TGTGCCAGTAGTCCGGGACTAGCGGGAGTAGATACGCAGTATTTT	TRBV19	TRBJ2-3	TRBD2	few
CASTRRDYGYTF	TGTGCCAGTACGAGGAGGGACTATGGCTACACCTTC	TRBV19	TRBJ1-2	NA	NA
CASSMVHSKKQETQYF	TGTGCCAGCAGCATGGTTCACTCTAAAAAACAAGAGACCCAGTACTTC	TRBV5-6	TRBJ2-5	NA	NA
CAWSTGTSGRTDTQYF	TGTGCCTGGAGTACCGGGACTAGCGGCCGCACAGATACGCAGTATTTT	TRBV30	TRBJ2-3	TRBD2	NA
CASSPRTEAAKNIQYF	TGTGCCAGCAGCCCCAGGACAGAAGCAGCCAAAAACATTCAGTACTTC	TRBV7-9	TRBJ2-4	NA	NA
CASSPGGTGIRANYGYTF	TGCGCCAGCAGCCCAGGGGGAACAGGGATACGGGCTAACTATGGCTACACCTTC	TRBV5-1	TRBJ1-2	TRBD1	NA
CASSLGQGRKNIQYF	TGTGCCAGCAGCTTGGGCCAGGGAAGGAAAAACATTCAGTACTTC	TRBV7-2	TRBJ2-4	NA	NA